This is a list of T cell receptor beta chains from one sample in a study of blood T cell repertoires in COVID-19. The data were produced by immunoSEQ multiplex PCR, yet TCRdb's version contains in-frame clones alone and is incomplete. In the table there are about 400,000 clones, roughly 88% of which are singletons. The sample was PBMCs or T cells enriched from blood (not recorded which). These receptors all stem from a woman in her twenties or thirties with acute COVID-19. CDR3s include the opening cysteine and the closing phenylalanine or tryptophan. The listing skips clone size in some rows; elsewhere it reads once, few, many or a size class.

clone_size cdr3_length j_call v_call cdr3_aa
NA 16 TRBJ2-7 TRBV6-6 CASSSPSGGSSYEQYF
NA 16 TRBJ2-3 TRBV11-3 CASSVGSGVNTDTQYF
NA 15 TRBJ2-6 TRBV7-2 CASSFPRSGANVLTF
NA 16 TRBJ1-2 TRBV19 CASSIGSAVSNYGYTF
NA 14 TRBJ1-2 TRBV5-1 CASSFTTGVGGYTF
NA 13 TRBJ2-5 TRBV10-1 CASSLSLEETQYF
NA 14 TRBJ2-5 TRBV4-3 CASSQGYSAETQYF
NA 13 TRBJ1-6 TRBV11-2 CASRQGFNSPLHF
few 19 TRBJ2-7 TRBV21-1 CASLKISYLSGGDLREQYF
NA 15 TRBJ1-6 TRBV5-1 CASSLVSGGNSPLHF
NA 19 TRBJ1-2 TRBV7-2 CASSPQTGGAGGSVRGYTF
NA 14 TRBJ1-5 TRBV5-1 CASSLEGAGQPQHF
few 15 TRBJ2-3 TRBV2 CASSPWTSGGDTQYF
NA 16 TRBJ2-3 TRBV5-5 CASSLGAGARTDTQYF
NA 13 TRBJ1-1 TRBV4-2 CASSRQGVTEAFF
few 14 TRBJ2-3 TRBV15 CATSRGLAPDTQYF
NA 15 TRBJ2-1 TRBV19 CASSRSAFSYNEQFF
NA 14 TRBJ1-1 TRBV7-9 CASSPDAGGTEAFF
NA 18 TRBJ1-2 TRBV13 CASSLKNGEPTGDYGYTF
NA 14 TRBJ2-1 TRBV7-2 CASSRRLEGHEQFF
once 11 TRBJ2-7 TRBV18 CASSPGYEQYF
NA 17 TRBJ1-6 TRBV3-1/TRBV3-2 CASSQERGLSYNSPLHF
NA 15 TRBJ2-4 TRBV4-3 CASSQAGGFGDIQYF
NA 15 TRBJ2-2 TRBV28 CASSRQGASTGELFF
NA 14 TRBJ1-2 TRBV4-1 CASSQGPGGYGYTF
NA 13 TRBJ1-1 TRBV7-3 CASSLDRNTEAFF
once 16 TRBJ2-7 TRBV6-5 CASSYDNRVPKYEQYF
NA 16 TRBJ1-2 TRBV27 CASSFQRMGQHYGYTF
NA 14 TRBJ1-5 TRBV10-3 CATRQGDSNQPQHF
NA 12 TRBJ1-1 TRBV10-3 CAISADRTEAFF
NA 12 TRBJ2-1 TRBV10-2 CASRQGFNEQFF
NA 14 TRBJ1-5 TRBV5-1 CASSSQGGNQPQHF
NA 14 TRBJ2-7 TRBV28 CASSLYREFGEQYF
NA 16 TRBJ2-5 TRBV6-1 CASSERLAGGQETQYF
NA 15 TRBJ1-5 TRBV19 CASSREDRGHQPQHF
NA 18 TRBJ2-6 TRBV29-1 CSVAGGRDSYSGANVLTF
NA 14 TRBJ2-5 TRBV7-8 CASSFTATQETQYF
NA 15 TRBJ2-7 TRBV14 CASSQDEGTSYEQYF
NA 13 TRBJ2-3 TRBV5-4 CASSLVASPTQYF
NA 11 TRBJ2-7 TRBV2 CASSGRNEQYF
NA 15 TRBJ2-3 TRBV2 CASSEARSTTDTQYF
NA 12 TRBJ2-7 TRBV18 CASMTDNYEQYF
NA 15 TRBJ2-1 TRBV6-5 CASSSSATSYNEQFF